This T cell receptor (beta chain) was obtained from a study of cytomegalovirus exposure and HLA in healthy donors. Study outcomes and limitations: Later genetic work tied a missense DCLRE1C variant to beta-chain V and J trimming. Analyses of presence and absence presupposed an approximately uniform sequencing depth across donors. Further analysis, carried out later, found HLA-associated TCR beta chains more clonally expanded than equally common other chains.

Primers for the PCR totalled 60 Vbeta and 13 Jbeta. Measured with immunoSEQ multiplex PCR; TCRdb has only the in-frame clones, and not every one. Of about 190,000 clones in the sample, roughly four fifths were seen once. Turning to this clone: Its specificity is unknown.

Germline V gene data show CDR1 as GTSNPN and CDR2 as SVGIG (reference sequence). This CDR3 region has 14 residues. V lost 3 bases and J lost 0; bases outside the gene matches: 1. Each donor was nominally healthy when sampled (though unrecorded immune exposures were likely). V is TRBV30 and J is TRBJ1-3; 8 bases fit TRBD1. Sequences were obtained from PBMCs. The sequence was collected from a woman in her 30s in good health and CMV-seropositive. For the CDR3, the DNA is TGTGCCTGGAGGGGACAGGCCTCTGGAAACACCATATATTTT. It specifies CAWRGQASGNTIYF.